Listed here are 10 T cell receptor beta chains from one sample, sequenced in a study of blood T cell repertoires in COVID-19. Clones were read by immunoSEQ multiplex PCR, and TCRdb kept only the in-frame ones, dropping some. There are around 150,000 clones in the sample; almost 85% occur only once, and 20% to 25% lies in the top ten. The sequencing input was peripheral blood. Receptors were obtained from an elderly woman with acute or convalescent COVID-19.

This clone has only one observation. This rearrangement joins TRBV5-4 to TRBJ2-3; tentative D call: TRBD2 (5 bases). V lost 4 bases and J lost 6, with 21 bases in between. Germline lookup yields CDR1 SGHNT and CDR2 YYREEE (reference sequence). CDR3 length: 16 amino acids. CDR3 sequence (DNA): TGTGCCAGCAGCCGACCTCTCAGCGGAGATGGGGATACGCAGTATTTT. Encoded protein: CASSRPLSGDGDTQYF.

The CDR3 protein is CASSHQTSGRAYGANVLTF. The CDR3 bases are TGTGCCAGCTCACACCAGACTAGCGGGAGGGCCTATGGGGCCAACGTCCTGACTTTC. The chain has TRBV18 and TRBJ2-6; 14 nucleotides line up with TRBD2. Germline CDR1 KGHSH, CDR2 LQKENI. This CDR3 contains 19 residues. V lost 4 bases and J lost 3; bases outside the gene matches: 8. The variable domain in full, completed from reference TRBV18 and TRBJ2-6, reads NAGVMQNPRHLVRRRGQEARLRCSPMKGHSHVYWYRQLPEEGLKFMVYLQKENIIDESGMPKERFSAEFPKEGPSILRIQQVVRGDSAAYFCASSHQTSGRAYGANVLTFGAGSRLTVL.

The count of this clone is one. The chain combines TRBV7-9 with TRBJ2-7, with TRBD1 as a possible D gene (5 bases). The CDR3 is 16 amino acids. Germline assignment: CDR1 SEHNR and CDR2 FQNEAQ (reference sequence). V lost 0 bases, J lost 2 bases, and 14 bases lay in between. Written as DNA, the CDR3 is TGTGCCAGCAGCTTAGCGCAATCTCAGGGAACCTACGAGCAGTACTTC. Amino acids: CASSLAQSQGTYEQYF.

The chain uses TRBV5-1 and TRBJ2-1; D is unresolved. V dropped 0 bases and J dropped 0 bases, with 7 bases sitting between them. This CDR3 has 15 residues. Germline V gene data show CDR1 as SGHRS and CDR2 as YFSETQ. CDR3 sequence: CASSLVESSYNEQFF. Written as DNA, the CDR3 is TGCGCCAGCAGCTTGGTCGAGAGCTCCTACAATGAGCAGTTCTTC.

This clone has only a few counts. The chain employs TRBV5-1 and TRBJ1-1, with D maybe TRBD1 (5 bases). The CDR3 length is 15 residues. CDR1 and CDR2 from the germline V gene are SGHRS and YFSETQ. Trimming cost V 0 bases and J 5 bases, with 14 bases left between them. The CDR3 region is CASSLAPGSETEAFF. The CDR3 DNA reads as TGCGCCAGCAGCTTGGCCCCAGGGTCGGAAACTGAAGCTTTCTTT.

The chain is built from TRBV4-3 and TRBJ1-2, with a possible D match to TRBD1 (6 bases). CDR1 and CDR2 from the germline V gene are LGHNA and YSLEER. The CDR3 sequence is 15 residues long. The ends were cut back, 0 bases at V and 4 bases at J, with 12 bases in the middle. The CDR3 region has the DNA TGCGCCAGCAGCCAAGACAAGGACAGCCTCTATGGCTACACCTTC. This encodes CASSQDKDSLYGYTF.

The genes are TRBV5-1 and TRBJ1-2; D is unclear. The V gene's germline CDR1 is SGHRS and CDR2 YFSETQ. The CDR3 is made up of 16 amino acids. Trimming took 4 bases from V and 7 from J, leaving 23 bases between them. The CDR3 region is CASSPGRGSLTIGYTF. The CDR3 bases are TGCGCCAGCAGCCCTGGCCGTGGGAGCTTAACTATTGGCTACACCTTC.

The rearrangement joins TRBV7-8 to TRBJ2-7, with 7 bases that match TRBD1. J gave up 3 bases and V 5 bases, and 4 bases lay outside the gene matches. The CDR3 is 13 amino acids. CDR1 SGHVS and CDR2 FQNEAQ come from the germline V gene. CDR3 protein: CASSNRQGYEQYF. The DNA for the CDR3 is TGTGCCAGCAGCAACCGACAGGGCTACGAGCAGTACTTC.

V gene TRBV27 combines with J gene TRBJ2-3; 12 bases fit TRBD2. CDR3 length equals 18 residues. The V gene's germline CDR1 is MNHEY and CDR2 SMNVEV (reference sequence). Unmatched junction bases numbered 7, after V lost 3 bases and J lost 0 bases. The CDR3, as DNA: TGTGCCAGCAGTTTGAGGACTAGCGGGGCTAAGAGCACAGATACGCAGTATTTT. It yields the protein CASSLRTSGAKSTDTQYF.

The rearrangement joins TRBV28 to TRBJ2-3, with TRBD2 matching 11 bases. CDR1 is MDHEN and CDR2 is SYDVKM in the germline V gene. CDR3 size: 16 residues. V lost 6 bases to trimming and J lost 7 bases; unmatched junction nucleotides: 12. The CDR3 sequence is CASSSGTSGIGNTQYF. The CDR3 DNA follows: TGTGCCAGCAGCTCCGGGACTAGCGGTATAGGGAATACGCAGTATTTT.